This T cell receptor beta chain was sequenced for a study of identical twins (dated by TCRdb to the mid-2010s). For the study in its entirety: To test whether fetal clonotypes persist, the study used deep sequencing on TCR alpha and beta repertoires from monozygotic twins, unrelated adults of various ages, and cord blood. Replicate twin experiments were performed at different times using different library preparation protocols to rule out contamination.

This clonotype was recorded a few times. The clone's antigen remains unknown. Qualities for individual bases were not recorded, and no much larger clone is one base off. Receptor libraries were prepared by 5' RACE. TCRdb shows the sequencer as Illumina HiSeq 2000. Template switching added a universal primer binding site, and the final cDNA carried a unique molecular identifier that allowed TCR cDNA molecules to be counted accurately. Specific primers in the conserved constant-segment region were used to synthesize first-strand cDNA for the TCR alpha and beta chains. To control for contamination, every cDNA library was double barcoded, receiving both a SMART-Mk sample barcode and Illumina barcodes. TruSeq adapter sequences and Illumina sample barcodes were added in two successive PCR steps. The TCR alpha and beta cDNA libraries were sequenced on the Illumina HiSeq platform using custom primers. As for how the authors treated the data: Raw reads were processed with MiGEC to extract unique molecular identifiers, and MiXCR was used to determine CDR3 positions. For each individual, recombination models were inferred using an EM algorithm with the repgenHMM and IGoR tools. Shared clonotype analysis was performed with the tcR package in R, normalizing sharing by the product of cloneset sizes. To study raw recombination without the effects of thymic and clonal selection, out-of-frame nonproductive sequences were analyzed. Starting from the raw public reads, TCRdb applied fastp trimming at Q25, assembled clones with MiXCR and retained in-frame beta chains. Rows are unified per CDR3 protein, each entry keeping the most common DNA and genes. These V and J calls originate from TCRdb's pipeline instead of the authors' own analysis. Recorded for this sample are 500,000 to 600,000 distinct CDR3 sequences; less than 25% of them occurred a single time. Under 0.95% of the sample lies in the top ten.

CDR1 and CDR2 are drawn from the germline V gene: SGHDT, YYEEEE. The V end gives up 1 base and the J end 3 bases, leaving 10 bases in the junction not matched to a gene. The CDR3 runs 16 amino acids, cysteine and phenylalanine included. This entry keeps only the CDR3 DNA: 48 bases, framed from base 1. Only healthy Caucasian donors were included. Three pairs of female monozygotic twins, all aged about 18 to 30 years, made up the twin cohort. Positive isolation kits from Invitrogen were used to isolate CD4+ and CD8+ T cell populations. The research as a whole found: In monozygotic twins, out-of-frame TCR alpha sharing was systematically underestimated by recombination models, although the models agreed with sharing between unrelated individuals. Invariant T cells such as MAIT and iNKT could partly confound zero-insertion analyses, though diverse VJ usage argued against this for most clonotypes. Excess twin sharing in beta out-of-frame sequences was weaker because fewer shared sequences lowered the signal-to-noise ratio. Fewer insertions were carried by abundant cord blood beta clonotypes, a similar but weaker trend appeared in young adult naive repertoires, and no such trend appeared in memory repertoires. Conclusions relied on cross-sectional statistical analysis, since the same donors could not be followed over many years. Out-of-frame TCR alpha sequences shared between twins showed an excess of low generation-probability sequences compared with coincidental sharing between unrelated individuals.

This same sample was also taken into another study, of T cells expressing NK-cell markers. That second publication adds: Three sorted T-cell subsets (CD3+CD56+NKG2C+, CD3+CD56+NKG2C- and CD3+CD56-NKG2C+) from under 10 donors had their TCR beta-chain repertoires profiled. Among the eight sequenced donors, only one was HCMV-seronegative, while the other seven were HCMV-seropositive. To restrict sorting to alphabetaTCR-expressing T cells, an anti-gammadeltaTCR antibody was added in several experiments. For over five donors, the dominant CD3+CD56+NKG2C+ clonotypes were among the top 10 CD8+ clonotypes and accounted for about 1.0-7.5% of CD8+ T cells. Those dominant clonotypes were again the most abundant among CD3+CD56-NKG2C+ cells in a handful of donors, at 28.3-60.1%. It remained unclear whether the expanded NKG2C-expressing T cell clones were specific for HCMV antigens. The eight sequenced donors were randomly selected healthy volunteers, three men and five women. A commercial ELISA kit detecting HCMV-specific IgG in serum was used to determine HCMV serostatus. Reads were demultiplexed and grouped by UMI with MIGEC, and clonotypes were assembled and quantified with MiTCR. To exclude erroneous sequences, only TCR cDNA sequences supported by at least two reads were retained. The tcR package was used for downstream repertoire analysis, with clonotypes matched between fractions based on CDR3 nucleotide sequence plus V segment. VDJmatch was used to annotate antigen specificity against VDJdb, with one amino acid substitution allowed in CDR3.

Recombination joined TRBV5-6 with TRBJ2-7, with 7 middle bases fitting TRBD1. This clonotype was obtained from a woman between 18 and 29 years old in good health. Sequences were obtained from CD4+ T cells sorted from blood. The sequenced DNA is TGTGCCAGCAGCTTGTGGGCGAGACAGGGTGGCTACGAGCAGTACTTC. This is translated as CASSLWARQGGYEQYF.